This is a list of T cell receptor beta chains from one sample in a study of shared clonotypes between healthy human individuals. Using immunoSEQ multiplex PCR, the repertoire was profiled, and TCRdb retains in-frame clones only, with some absent. The repertoire holds around 500,000 clones, with around 79% as singletons. Sequenced input: PBMCs. Source of these receptors: a woman in her thirties or forties in good health. Some clones in this sample may be carry-over from other donors' samples. Both conserved end residues are part of each CDR3. A D gene is named only where the DNA matches it firmly. Where a row states a size, it is once, few, many or the class of an expanded clone; other rows omit it.

D gene	J gene	clone size	V gene	CDR3 length	CDR3 DNA	CDR3 protein
TRBD1	TRBJ2-2	.	TRBV4-1	17	TGCGCCAGCAGCCACTACAGGGGCGCGGTAAACACCGGGGAGCTGTTTTTT	CASSHYRGAVNTGELFF
TRBD1	TRBJ1-2	few	TRBV5-1	15	TGCGCCAGCAGCTTATCAGGGGGCAATAACTATGGCTACACCTTC	CASSLSGGNNYGYTF
.	TRBJ2-1	.	TRBV11-2	12	TGTGCCAGCAGCTCATATTACAATGAGCAGTTCTTC	CASSSYYNEQFF
.	TRBJ2-1	.	TRBV28	15	TGTGCCAGCAGCGGCGCGGGCCTGGCCTACAATGAGCAGTTCTTC	CASSGAGLAYNEQFF
.	TRBJ1-4	.	TRBV7-3	16	TGTGCCAGGGGAACGGGGGCGGCGGCAACTAATGAAAAACTGTTTTTT	CARGTGAAATNEKLFF
.	TRBJ1-1	.	TRBV28	15	TGTGCCAGCAGTTTCTACAGGGCCGGAGGCACTGAAGCTTTCTTT	CASSFYRAGGTEAFF
TRBD1	TRBJ2-1	.	TRBV7-9	16	TGTGCCAGCAGCCGAACCGGGACAGGGATTAAGAATGAGCAGTTCTTC	CASSRTGTGIKNEQFF
.	TRBJ1-1	.	TRBV6-1	13	TGTGCCAGCAGCCAGACGGCGAACACTGAAGCTTTCTTT	CASSQTANTEAFF
TRBD2	TRBJ2-2	.	TRBV7-3	14	TGTGCCAGCAGGACTAGCTGGGACACCGGGGAGCTGTTTTTT	CASRTSWDTGELFF
TRBD2	TRBJ2-5	many	TRBV28	15	TGTGCCAGCAGTCGTAGCGGGAGGGCCGTTGAGACCCAGTACTTC	CASSRSGRAVETQYF
.	TRBJ2-2	.	TRBV10-1	15	TGCGCCAGCAGTCCCGGACTGGCGAACACCGGGGAGCTGTTTTTT	CASSPGLANTGELFF
.	TRBJ2-3	.	TRBV10-3	12	TGTGCCATCAGTGAGTCAGGGGGGCGCTTATATTTT	CAISESGGRLYF
.	TRBJ1-5	.	TRBV11-3	15	TGTGCCAGCAGCTTAGGCGGCGGGGCCAATCAGCCCCAGCATTTT	CASSLGGGANQPQHF
TRBD2	TRBJ2-2	.	TRBV7-2	15	TGTGCCAGCATCCCGGGACTAGCGTTTTCCGGGGAGCTGTTTTTT	CASIPGLAFSGELFF
TRBD1	TRBJ1-5	.	TRBV5-1	14	TGCGCCAGCAGCTGGGGGGACAGTCCCGGGCCCCAGCATTTT	CASSWGDSPGPQHF